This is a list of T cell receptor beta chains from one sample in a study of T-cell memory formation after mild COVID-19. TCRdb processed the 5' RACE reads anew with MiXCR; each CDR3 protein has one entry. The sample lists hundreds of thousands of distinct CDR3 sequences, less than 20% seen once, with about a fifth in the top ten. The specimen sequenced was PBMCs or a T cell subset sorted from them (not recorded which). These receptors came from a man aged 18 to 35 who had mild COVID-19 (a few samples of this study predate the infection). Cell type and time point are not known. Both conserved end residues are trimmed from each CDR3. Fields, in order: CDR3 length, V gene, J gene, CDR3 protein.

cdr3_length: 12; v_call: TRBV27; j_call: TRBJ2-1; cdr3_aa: ASRGTGGPIGQF
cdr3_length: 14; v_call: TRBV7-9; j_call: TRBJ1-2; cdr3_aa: ASSLQRTTGRDGYT
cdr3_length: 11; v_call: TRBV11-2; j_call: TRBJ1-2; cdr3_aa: ASSLGLRRGYT
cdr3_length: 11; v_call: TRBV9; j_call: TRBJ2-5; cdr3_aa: ASSVGWGETQY
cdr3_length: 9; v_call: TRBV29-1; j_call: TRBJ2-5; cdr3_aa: SARRKETQY
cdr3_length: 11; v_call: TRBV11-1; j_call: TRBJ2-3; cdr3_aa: ASSPTGVYTQY
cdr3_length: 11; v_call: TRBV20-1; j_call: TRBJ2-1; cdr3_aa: SASSGGVYEQF
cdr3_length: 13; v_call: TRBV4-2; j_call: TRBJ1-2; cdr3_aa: ASSQEGEWRYGYT
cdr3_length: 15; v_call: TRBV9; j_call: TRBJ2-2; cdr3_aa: ASSPPRAGGNTGELF
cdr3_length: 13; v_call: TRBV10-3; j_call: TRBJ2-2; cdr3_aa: AISGQGANTGELF
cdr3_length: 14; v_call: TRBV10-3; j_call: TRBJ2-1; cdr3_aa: AISESWRGRREEQF
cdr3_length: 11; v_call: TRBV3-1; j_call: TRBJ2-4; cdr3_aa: ASASGGKNIQY
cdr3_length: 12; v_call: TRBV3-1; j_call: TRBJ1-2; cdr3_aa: ASSQERGKYGYT
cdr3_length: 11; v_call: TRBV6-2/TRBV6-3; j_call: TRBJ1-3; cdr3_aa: ASIGQPWNTIY
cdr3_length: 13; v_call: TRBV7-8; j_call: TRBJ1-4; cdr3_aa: ASSSSTGTNEKLF
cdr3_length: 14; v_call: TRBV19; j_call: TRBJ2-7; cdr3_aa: ASSIDGTEISYEQY
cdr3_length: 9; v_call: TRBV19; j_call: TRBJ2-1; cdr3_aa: ASEGPGRQF